Following are 27 T cell receptor beta chains from one sample sequenced in a study of shared clonotypes between healthy human individuals. Profiled with immunoSEQ multiplex PCR; TCRdb holds only in-frame clones, not every one. The table has about 1.1 million clones, about four fifths seen once. Sequencing input: memory CD4+ T cells from PBMCs. Subset noted: CD45RA-negative fraction. These receptors were collected from a young man in good health. Some clones in this sample may be carry-over from other donors' samples.

This clone has only one observation. This sequence joins TRBV5-1 and TRBJ2-5, with 7 bases identical to TRBD1. CDR3 length: 14 residues. With V trimmed by 1 base and J by 5 bases, 5 bases remained unmatched. Germline-derived CDR1 and CDR2 are SGHRS and YFSETQ. CDR3 nucleotide sequence: TGCGCCAGCAGCTTGAACAGGGGCGGCGAGACCCAGTACTTC. Translated: CASSLNRGGETQYF.

The chain employs TRBV19 and TRBJ1-5; no reliable D call. Germline values: CDR1 LNHDA, CDR2 SQIVND (reference sequence). The V and J ends lost 8 bases and 3 bases respectively, with 17 bases between them. The CDR3 loop spans 15 amino acids. In DNA, the CDR3 is TGTGCCAGTGGAAAAGGTACGGGTTACAATCAGCCCCAGCATTTT. Translation gives CASGKGTGYNQPQHF.

This rearrangement joins TRBV19 to TRBJ2-5; TRBD2 matches at 7 bases. Germline V gene lookup returns CDR1 LNHDA and CDR2 SQIVND (reference sequence). This CDR3 has 14 amino acids. V lost 4 bases and J lost 2; bases outside the gene matches: 4. The CDR3 spells CASSRAGVQETQYF. Written as DNA, the CDR3 is TGTGCCAGTAGTAGGGCGGGGGTGCAAGAGACCCAGTACTTC.

This clone was seen only a few times. This chain uses TRBV2 with TRBJ1-1; D may be TRBD1 (5 bases). V was cut by 8 bases and J by 1 base, with 11 bases left in between. The CDR3 consists of 13 residues. Germline CDR1 SNHLY, CDR2 FYNNEI. CDR3 sequence reads: CASSGLPNTEAFF. The CDR3 coding sequence is TGTGCCAGCTCGGGACTGCCGAACACTGAAGCTTTCTTT.

This clone is a singleton in its sample. Possible read error: a much larger clone is one base away. This sample also contains other DNA sequences that code for the same CDR3. The CDR3 here is CASSSTVNTEAFF. CDR3 coding DNA: TGTGCCAGCAGCTCTACGGTGAACACTGAAGCTTTCTTT. The gene calls are TRBV11-2 and TRBJ1-1; D not resolved. V was shortened by 4 bases and J by 0 bases, with 6 bases between the two germline ends. Germline assignment: CDR1 SGHAT and CDR2 FQNNGV. The CDR3 covers 13 residues. Full variable domain (remainder filled in from reference TRBV11-2 and TRBJ1-1): EAGVAQSPRYKIIEKRQSVAFWCNPISGHATLYWYQQILGQGPKLLIQFQNNGVVDDSQLPKDRFSAERLKGVDSTLKIQPAKLEDSAVYLCASSSTVNTEAFFGQGTRLTVV.

This CDR3 is CASLTRTSGRNEQFF. DNA of the CDR3: TGTGCCAGCCTCACCCGGACTAGCGGGAGGAATGAGCAGTTCTTC. This chain links TRBV6-5 with TRBJ2-1; 14 nucleotides line up with TRBD2. Trimming took 8 bases from V and 7 from J; bases not matched to a gene: 7. The germline V gene has CDR1 MNHEY and CDR2 SVGAGI. The length of the CDR3 is 15 residues.

V gene TRBV28 combines with J gene TRBJ1-1, with D possibly TRBD1 on 5 matching bases. This CDR3 contains 14 residues. Trimming shortened V by 2 bases and J by 4 bases, and 11 bases separated the two germline ends. Germline CDR1 MDHEN, CDR2 SYDVKM. The CDR3 DNA is TGTGCCAGCAGTTTAGTAACTGGGGGCACTGAAGCTTTCTTT. Its translation is CASSLVTGGTEAFF.

This clone appeared once. The chain couples TRBV6-5 to TRBJ2-1; TRBD2 matches 7 bases. In germline, CDR1 is MNHEY, CDR2 SVGAGI. The V gene end was trimmed by 7 bases and the J gene end by 10 bases; junction bases not matched to a gene: 4. This CDR3 spans 11 amino acids. The CDR3 DNA reads as TGTGCCAGCACCGCCGGGGGGGAGCAGTTCTTC. Protein: CASTAGGEQFF.

V is TRBV5-1 and J is TRBJ2-2, with no clear D. Between the trimmed V and J ends, which lost 1 base and 3 bases, there was a span of 7 bases. From germline, CDR1 is SGHRS and CDR2 YFSETQ. This CDR3 is built from 14 residues. The chain's CDR3 is CASSLWWDTGELFF. CDR3 DNA: TGCGCCAGCAGCTTGTGGTGGGACACCGGGGAGCTGTTTTTT.

This sequence joins TRBV5-1 and TRBJ2-1; 11 bases are shared with TRBD2. The V gene's germline CDR1 is SGHRS and CDR2 YFSETQ. Losses at the gene ends were 3 bases for V and 4 bases for J; bases not matched to a gene: 3. This CDR3 is 15 amino acids long. The CDR3 region has the DNA TGCGCCAGCAGCTGGGCTAGCGGGGGGTACAATGAGCAGTTCTTC. Translating gives CASSWASGGYNEQFF.

This rearrangement joins TRBV12-5 to TRBJ2-2; tentative D call: TRBD1 (6 bases). The CDR3 sequence is 17 residues long. V was trimmed by 0 bases and J by 3 bases, leaving 14 bases between them. In germline, CDR1 is LGHNT, CDR2 FRNRAP. The CDR3 reads CASGLVKDSLYTGELFF. In DNA form, the CDR3 reads TGTGCTAGTGGTTTGGTAAAGGACAGCCTGTACACCGGGGAGCTGTTTTTT.

J is TRBJ2-1 and V is TRBV18, with D possibly being TRBD1 (9 bases). Trimming cost V 2 bases and J 10 bases, with 21 bases left between them. CDR1 KGHSH and CDR2 LQKENI come from the germline V gene. CDR3 length equals 16 residues. The CDR3 here is CASSPNSGTGSSEQFF. For the CDR3, the DNA is TGTGCCAGCTCACCAAATAGCGGGACAGGGAGCAGCGAGCAGTTCTTC.

This clone appeared a single time. The chain carries TRBV25-1 and TRBJ2-3, with TRBD2 matching 11 bases. Unmatched junction bases numbered 5, after V lost 4 bases and J lost 2 bases. Germline CDR1 reads MGHDK; CDR2 reads SYGVNS. The CDR3 is made up of 16 amino acids. The CDR3 loop is CASSAGTSGYTDTQYF. CDR3 DNA sequence: TGTGCCAGCAGTGCAGGGACTAGCGGCTACACAGATACGCAGTATTTT.

This chain links TRBV6-6 with TRBJ2-7, with 8 bases matching TRBD2. This CDR3 spans 16 amino acids. Trimming removed 0 bases from V and 3 bases from J; junction bases left unmatched: 7. Germline assignment: CDR1 MNHNY and CDR2 SVGAGI (reference sequence). The chain's CDR3 is CASSYSLAGTFYEQYF. CDR3 in DNA: TGTGCCAGCAGTTACTCTCTAGCGGGTACATTCTACGAGCAGTACTTC.

V is TRBV10-3 and J is TRBJ1-2; TRBD1 aligns across 10 bases. With V trimmed by 6 bases and J by 2 bases, 12 bases remained unmatched. Germline V CDR1 and CDR2: ENHRY, SYGVKD. The CDR3 has 17 residues. The CDR3, as DNA: TGTGCCATCAGCCAACCGACCGGGACAGGGGTAAACTATGGCTACACCTTC. Its protein product is CAISQPTGTGVNYGYTF.

V gene TRBV28 combines with J gene TRBJ1-2; D might be TRBD1 (6 bases). Trimming took 5 bases from V and 8 from J, leaving 18 bases between them. This CDR3 comprises 14 residues. CDR1 is MDHEN, CDR2 SYDVKM, per germline. The CDR3 nucleotides are TGTGCCAGCAGTCCTCTCACAGGGTATTTGGGCTACACCTTC. This gives the protein CASSPLTGYLGYTF.

A remark on this clone: A read error may produce the germline difference seen at one junction end. The sample contains more than one DNA sequence encoding this CDR3. The chain couples TRBV13 to TRBJ1-4, with D hard to call. The germline V gene encodes CDR1 PRHDT and CDR2 FYEKMQ (reference sequence). The CDR3 loop spans 13 amino acids. CDR3 loop: CASSLADSPKLFF. DNA of the CDR3: TGTGCCAGCAGCTTAGCCGATTCACCAAAATTGTTTTTT.

The chain couples TRBV6-1 to TRBJ1-2; 7 bases agree with TRBD1. CDR3 size: 14 residues. Germline lookup yields CDR1 MNHNS and CDR2 SASEGT. The ends lost 6 bases at V and 4 bases at J; junction bases unmatched: 8. CDR3 loop: CASSADRAPYGYTF. The CDR3 nucleotides read TGTGCCAGCAGCGCCGACAGGGCCCCCTATGGCTACACCTTC.

The chain uses TRBV7-3 and TRBJ2-2; D is ambiguous. The CDR3 length is 14 residues. Trimming stripped 1 base from V and 4 bases from J, with 7 bases between. Germline assignment: CDR1 SGHTA and CDR2 FQGTGA. CDR3 sequence: CASSLSPGTGELFF. The CDR3 nucleotides are TGTGCCAGCAGCTTAAGTCCAGGCACCGGGGAGCTGTTTTTT.

V is TRBV30 and J is TRBJ2-7, with 13 bases aligning to TRBD2. The ends lost 0 bases at V and 7 bases at J; junction bases unmatched: 27. From germline, CDR1 is GTSNPN and CDR2 SVGIG (reference sequence). The CDR3 is 22 amino acids. The CDR3 loop reads CAWSVGTVLPGTSGEQSEEQYF. CDR3 nucleotides: TGTGCCTGGAGTGTAGGGACGGTCCTTCCCGGGACTAGCGGGGAGCAGTCTGAAGAGCAGTACTTC. The variable domain in full, with the rest retrieved from reference TRBV30 and TRBJ2-7, is SQTIHQWPATLVQPVGSPLSLECTVEGTSNPNLYWYRQAAGRGLQLLFYSVGIGQISSEVPQNLSASRPQDRQFILSSKKLLLSDSGFYLCAWSVGTVLPGTSGEQSEEQYFGPGTRLTVT.

V and J are TRBV5-1 and TRBJ2-2; D gene uncertain. Germline CDR1 reads SGHRS; CDR2 reads YFSETQ. The V and J ends lost 1 base and 5 bases respectively, with 9 bases between them. This CDR3 comprises 14 residues. The chain's CDR3 is CASSLISLTGELFF. CDR3 nucleotides: TGCGCCAGCAGCTTGATCTCCCTTACCGGGGAGCTGTTTTTT.

The V gene is TRBV27, the J gene TRBJ2-1, with TRBD2 as a possible D gene (7 bases). Germline loops: CDR1 MNHEY, CDR2 SMNVEV (reference sequence). This CDR3 contains 12 residues. The CDR3 nucleotides read TGTTCCCCGACGAGGGGGGGTGATGAGCAGTTCTTC. This sequence encodes CSPTRGGDEQFF.

The chain combines TRBV7-9 with TRBJ1-1, with unresolved D. V was clipped by 5 bases and J by 5 bases, with 15 bases between them. Germline loops: CDR1 SEHNR, CDR2 FQNEAQ (reference sequence). The CDR3 runs to 14 residues. CDR3 amino acids: CASSPHTGKTEAFF. Written as DNA, the CDR3 is TGTGCCAGCAGCCCCCATACGGGGAAAACTGAAGCTTTCTTT.

This chain uses TRBV5-3 with TRBJ2-7, with D perhaps assigned TRBD1 or TRBD2 (5 bases each). TRBV5-3 is filed as an ORF, its function uncertain. Trimming took off 7 bases at V and 1 base at J, with 12 bases between the two ends. The CDR3 covers 13 residues. The CDR3 loop is CAREGPRSYEQYF. CDR3 coding DNA: TGTGCCAGAGAGGGGCCTCGATCCTACGAGCAGTACTTC.

The gene calls are TRBV4-1 and TRBJ2-7; weak D call: TRBD2 (5 bases). V shed 4 bases and J shed 1 base, with 11 bases lying between them. Per the germline V gene, CDR1 is MGHRA and CDR2 is YSYEKL. This CDR3 comprises 14 residues. CDR3 sequence reads: CASSLRTDSYEQYF. The CDR3 nucleotides are TGCGCCAGCAGCCTTCGGACTGATTCCTACGAGCAGTACTTC.

This clone was counted a few times. The chain combines TRBV7-2 with TRBJ2-1; 10 nucleotides match TRBD1. V was clipped by 3 bases and J by 4 bases; unmatched bases: 3. The CDR3 loop spans 15 amino acids. Germline CDR1 SGHTA, CDR2 FQGNSA. The CDR3 protein is CASSFGTGAYNEQFF. In DNA, the CDR3 is TGTGCCAGCAGCTTCGGGACAGGGGCGTACAATGAGCAGTTCTTC.

This rearrangement joins TRBV7-6 to TRBJ2-5; possibly TRBD1 or TRBD2 for D (5 bases each). The end of the DNA fits TRBJ2-7 better, so the J call may be wrong. In germline, CDR1 is SGHVS, CDR2 FNYEAQ. This CDR3 contains 14 residues. The CDR3, as DNA: TGTGCCAGCAGCTCCCTGGGGACGGCCTACGAGCAGTACTTC. Translating it yields CASSSLGTAYEQYF.